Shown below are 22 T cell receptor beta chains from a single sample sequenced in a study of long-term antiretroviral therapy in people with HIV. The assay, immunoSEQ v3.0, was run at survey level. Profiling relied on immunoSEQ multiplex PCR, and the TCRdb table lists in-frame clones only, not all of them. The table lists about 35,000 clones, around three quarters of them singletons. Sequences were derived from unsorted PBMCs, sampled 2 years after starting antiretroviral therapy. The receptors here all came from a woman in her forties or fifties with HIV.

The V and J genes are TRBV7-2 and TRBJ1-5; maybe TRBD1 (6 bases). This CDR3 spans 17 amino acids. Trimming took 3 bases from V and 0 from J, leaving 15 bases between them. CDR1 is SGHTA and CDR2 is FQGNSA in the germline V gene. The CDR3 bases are TGTGCCAGCAGCTTTACCGGGACACTGTATAGCAATCAGCCCCAGCATTTT. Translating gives CASSFTGTLYSNQPQHF.

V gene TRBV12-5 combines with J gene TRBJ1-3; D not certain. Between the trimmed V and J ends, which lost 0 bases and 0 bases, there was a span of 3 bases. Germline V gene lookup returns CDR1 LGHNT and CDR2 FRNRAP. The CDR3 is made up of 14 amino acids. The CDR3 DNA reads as TGTGCTAGTGGTTTGGTGGCCTCTGGAAACACCATATATTTT. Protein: CASGLVASGNTIYF.

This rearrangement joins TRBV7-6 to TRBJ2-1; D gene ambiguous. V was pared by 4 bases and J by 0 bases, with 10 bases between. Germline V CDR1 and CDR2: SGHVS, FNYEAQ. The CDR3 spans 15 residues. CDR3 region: CASSSAPTSYNEQFF. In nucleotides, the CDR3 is TGTGCCAGCAGCTCCGCGCCGACCTCCTACAATGAGCAGTTCTTC. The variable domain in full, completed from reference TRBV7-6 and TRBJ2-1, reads GAGVSQSPRYKVTKRGQDVALRCDPISGHVSLYWYRQALGQGPEFLTYFNYEAQQDKSGLPNDRFSAERPEGSISTLTIQRTEQRDSAMYRCASSSAPTSYNEQFFGPGTRLTVL.

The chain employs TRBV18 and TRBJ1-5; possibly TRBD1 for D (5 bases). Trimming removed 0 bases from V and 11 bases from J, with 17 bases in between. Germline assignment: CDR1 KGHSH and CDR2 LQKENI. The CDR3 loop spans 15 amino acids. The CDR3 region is CASSPPGAGSRAQHF. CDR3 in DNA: TGTGCCAGCTCACCACCAGGGGCCGGTTCCCGGGCCCAGCATTTT.

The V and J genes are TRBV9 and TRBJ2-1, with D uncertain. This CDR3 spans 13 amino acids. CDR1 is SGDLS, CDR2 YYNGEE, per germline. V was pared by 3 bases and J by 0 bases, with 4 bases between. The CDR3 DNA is TGTGCCAGCAGCGGGGTCTCCTACAATGAGCAGTTCTTC. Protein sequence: CASSGVSYNEQFF.

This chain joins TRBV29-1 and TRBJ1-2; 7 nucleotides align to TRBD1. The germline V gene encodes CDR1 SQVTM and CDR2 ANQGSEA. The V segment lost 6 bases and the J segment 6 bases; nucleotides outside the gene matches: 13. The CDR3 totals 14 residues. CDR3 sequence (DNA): TGCAGCGTCCCCCCGGGACAGTCGGGGGATGGCTACACCTTC. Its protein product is CSVPPGQSGDGYTF.

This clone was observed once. CDR3 loop: CASSRTPDGAYEQYF. The CDR3 coding sequence is TGTGCCAGCAGTCGAACCCCCGACGGAGCCTACGAGCAGTACTTC. The chain couples TRBV6-5 to TRBJ2-7; D gene unclear. CDR1 and CDR2 from the germline V gene are MNHEY and SVGAGI. There are 15 residues in the CDR3. V lost 5 bases to trimming and J lost 2 bases, with 16 bases between them.

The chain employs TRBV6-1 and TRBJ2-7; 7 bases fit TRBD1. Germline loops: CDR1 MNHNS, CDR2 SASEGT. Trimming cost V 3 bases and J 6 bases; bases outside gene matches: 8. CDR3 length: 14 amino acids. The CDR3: CASSEPFTGVEQYV. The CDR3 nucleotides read TGTGCCAGCAGTGAGCCCTTTACAGGGGTCGAGCAGTACGTC.

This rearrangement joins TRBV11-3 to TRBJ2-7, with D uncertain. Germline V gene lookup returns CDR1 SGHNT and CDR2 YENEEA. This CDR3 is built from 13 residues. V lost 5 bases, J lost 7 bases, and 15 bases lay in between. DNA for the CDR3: TGTGCCAGCAGCCAGGCCGGGTTTGAGGAGCAGTACTTC. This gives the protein CASSQAGFEEQYF.

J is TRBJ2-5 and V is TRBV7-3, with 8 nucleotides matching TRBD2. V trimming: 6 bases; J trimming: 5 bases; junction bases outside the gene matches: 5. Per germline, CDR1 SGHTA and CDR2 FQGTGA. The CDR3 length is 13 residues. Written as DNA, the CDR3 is TGTGCCAGCAGGGCCGGGGGGGCGGAGACCCAGTACTTC. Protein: CASRAGGAETQYF. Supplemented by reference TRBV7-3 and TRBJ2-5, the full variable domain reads GAGVSQTPSNKVTEKGKYVELRCDPISGHTALYWYRQSLGQGPEFLIYFQGTGAADDSGLPNDRFFAVRPEGSVSTLKIQRTERGDSAVYLCASRAGGAETQYFGPGTRLLVL.

CDR3 in amino acids: CASSFLGGVETQYF. The CDR3 DNA follows: TGTGCCAGCAGCTTTTTAGGGGGCGTGGAGACCCAGTACTTC. The chain links TRBV7-3 to TRBJ2-5; TRBD1 agrees at 7 bases. Germline V gives CDR1 SGHTA, CDR2 FQGTGA. The J segment lost 5 bases and the V segment lost 3 bases, leaving 6 bases of the junction unmatched. The CDR3 sequence is 14 residues long.

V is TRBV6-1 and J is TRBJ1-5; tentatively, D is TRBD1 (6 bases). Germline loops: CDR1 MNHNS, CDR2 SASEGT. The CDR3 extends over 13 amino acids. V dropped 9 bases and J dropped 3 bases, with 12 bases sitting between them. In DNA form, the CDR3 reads TGTGCCAGTCGACAGGCTAACAATCAGCCCCAGCATTTT. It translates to CASRQANNQPQHF.

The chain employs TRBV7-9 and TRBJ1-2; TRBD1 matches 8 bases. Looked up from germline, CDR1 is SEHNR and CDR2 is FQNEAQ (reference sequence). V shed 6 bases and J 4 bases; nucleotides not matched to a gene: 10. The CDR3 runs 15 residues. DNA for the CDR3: TGTGCCAGCAGTTCCCCGACAGGGGAGGTCTATGGCTACACCTTC. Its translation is CASSSPTGEVYGYTF.

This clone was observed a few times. In DNA form, the CDR3 reads TGCGCCAGCAGCCAAGCAGGCAGCCTTAATGAAAAACTGTTTTTT. Translation gives CASSQAGSLNEKLFF. The chain links TRBV4-1 to TRBJ1-4, with D hard to call. V shed 1 base and J shed 4 bases, with 10 bases lying between them. CDR3 size: 15 residues. CDR1 and CDR2 (germline): MGHRA, YSYEKL.

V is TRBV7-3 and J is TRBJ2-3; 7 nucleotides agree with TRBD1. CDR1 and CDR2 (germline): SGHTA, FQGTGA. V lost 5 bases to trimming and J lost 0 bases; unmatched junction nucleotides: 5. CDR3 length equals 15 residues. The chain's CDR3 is CASSPGQASTDTQYF. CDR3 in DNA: TGTGCCAGCAGCCCCGGACAGGCTAGCACAGATACGCAGTATTTT.

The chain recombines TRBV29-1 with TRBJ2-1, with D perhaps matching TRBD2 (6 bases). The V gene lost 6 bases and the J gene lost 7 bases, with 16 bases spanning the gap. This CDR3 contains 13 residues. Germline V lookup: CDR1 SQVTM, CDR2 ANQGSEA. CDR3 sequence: CSVRLGGLNEQFF. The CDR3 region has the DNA TGCAGCGTCCGTTTGGGGGGTTTGAATGAGCAGTTCTTC.

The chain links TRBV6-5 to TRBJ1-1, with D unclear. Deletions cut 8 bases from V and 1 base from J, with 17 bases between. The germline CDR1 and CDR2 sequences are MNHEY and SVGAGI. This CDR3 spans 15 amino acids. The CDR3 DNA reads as TGTGCCAGCGGTCGGGCGGAAGCCGGGAACACTGAAGCTTTCTTT. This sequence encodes CASGRAEAGNTEAFF.

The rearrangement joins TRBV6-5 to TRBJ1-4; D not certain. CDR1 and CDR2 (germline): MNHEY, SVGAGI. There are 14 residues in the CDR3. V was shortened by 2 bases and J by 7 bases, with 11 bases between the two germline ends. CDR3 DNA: TGTGCCAGCAGTTACGGGGTCTTAGGTGAAAAACTGTTTTTT. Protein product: CASSYGVLGEKLFF.

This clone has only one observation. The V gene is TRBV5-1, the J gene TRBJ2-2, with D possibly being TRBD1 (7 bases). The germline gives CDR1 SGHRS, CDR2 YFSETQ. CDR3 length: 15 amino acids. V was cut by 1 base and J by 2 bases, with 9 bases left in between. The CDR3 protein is CASSLQGGNTGELFF. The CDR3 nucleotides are TGCGCCAGCAGCTTGCAGGGGGGAAACACCGGGGAGCTGTTTTTT. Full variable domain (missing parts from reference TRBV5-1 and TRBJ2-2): KAGVTQTPRYLIKTRGQQVTLSCSPISGHRSVSWYQQTPGQGLQFLFEYFSETQRNKGNFPGRFSGRQFSNSRSEMNVSTLELGDSALYLCASSLQGGNTGELFFGEGSRLTVL.

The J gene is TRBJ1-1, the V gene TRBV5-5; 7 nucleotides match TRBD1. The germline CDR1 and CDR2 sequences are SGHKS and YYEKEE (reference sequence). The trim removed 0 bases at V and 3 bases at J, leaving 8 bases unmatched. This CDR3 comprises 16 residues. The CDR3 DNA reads TGTGCCAGCAGCTTGGGACAGGGTGGTTCGTACACTGAAGCTTTCTTT. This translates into CASSLGQGGSYTEAFF.

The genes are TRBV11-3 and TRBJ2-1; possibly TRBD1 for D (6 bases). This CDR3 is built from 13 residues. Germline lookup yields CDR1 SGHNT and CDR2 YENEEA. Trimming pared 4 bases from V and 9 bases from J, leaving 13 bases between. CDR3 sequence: CASSYRVSGEQFF. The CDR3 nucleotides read TGTGCCAGCAGCTACAGGGTGAGCGGTGAGCAGTTCTTC.

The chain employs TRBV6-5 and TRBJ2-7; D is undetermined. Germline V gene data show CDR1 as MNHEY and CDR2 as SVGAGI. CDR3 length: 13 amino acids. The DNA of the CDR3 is TGTGCCAGCAGTGCTCCCGGCTCCCACGAGCAGTACGTC. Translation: CASSAPGSHEQYV.